This T cell receptor (beta chain) stems from a study of T cells in Graves' hyperthyroidism and ophthalmopathy (dated by TCRdb to between 2018 and 2021). Regarding the research as a whole: Peripheral blood was collected at initial diagnosis, before any treatment. Following sampling, methimazole starting at 30 mg daily was given to hyperthyroidism patients, and high-dose intravenous methylprednisolone was given to ophthalmopathy patients. In several Graves' hyperthyroidism patients, the study also compared T-cell repertoires from thyroid tissue with T-cell repertoires from blood. The roughly 100 discovery patients were divided at random into training and test sets in a 7:3 ratio. TCR Vbeta CDR3 sequencing of approximately 140 peripheral blood samples (over 40 ophthalmopathy, over 70 hyperthyroidism and around 17 progressor patients) is reported in the paper. Whether ophthalmopathy could be predicted prospectively was tested in an independent validation cohort made up of under 20 hyperthyroidism patients plus 17 patients who later progressed to ophthalmopathy. TCR V-J signatures able to tell the groups apart were searched for in a discovery cohort of about a hundred patients, of whom more than 40 had Graves' ophthalmopathy and roughly 57 had stable Graves' hyperthyroidism. Beyond this particular receptor, the publication reports: Ophthalmopathy was separated from stable hyperthyroidism by a 13 V-J signature model, with about 88% sensitivity and approximately 81% specificity obtained in cross-validation and 80%/75% obtained in testing. No statistical method was used to set the sample size in advance, and investigators knew the group allocation. Blood samples also contained most of the expanded thyroid clonotypes (frequency above 0.001), which suggests that blood repertoires may reflect thyroid immune responses. In validation, progression to ophthalmopathy was predicted by the model with nearly 71% sensitivity and nearly 75% specificity, a median of about 6.4 months before onset.

The TCR beta CDR3 regions were amplified from the RNA transcripts. For the first round of RT-PCR on the TCR CDR3, the HTBI primer set was used together with the Qiagen OneStep RT-PCR kit. Libraries were constructed in a second round of multiplex PCR, after which size selection and purification were carried out. Paired-end sequencing of the libraries was performed with 100 bp reads on an Illumina HiSeq2000. The study's processing was this. SOAPnuke was used to process the raw data, throwing out any read that contained adapters or uncalled bases, had a mean Phred below 15, or lacked an exact constant-primer or identifier match. COPE v1.2.5 was used to merge the high-quality paired reads, and each unique nucleotide sequence was defined as a clonotype. MiTCR v1.1 was used to align the clonotypes against IMGT TRBV, TRBD and TRBJ reference segments. Only V-J combinations with frequency above 0.0001, covering about 99% of repertoires, were analysed. A TCS score was defined as the ratio of F50 (clonal expansion) to E x V (chaos), with BLOSUM62-based TCRdist applied between CDR3 peptides within each V-J. Welch's t-statistics and random forest reduced just over 500 V-J features to fewer than 15, which were used in a naive Bayes classifier (R e1071). In-frame beta chains were kept once TCRdb had trimmed the public reads at Q25 with fastp and called clones with MiXCR. Each CDR3 protein appears once, grouped with its most common genes and DNA. It is TCRdb's table, rather than the study itself, that gives the V and J calls and clone size. The sample data list roughly 510,000 distinct CDR3 sequences, and about 20% of these were observed just once. Of the sample, more than 25% is held by the ten largest clones.

This clonotype came up a few times. Its antigen remains unidentified. No base quality values were provided; no much bigger clone lies one nucleotide off. A patient counted as having stable Graves' hyperthyroidism if no progression to ophthalmopathy occurred over 18 months of follow-up. The hyperthyroidism patients were between 18 and 65 years old and newly diagnosed, with a disease duration of less than 2 months. Patients with uncontrolled infections, other autoimmune diseases, pregnancy or lactation were excluded. Diagnoses relied on clinical symptoms, serum thyroxine and TRAb, thyroid ultrasound and orbital computed tomography. PBMCs were separated from under 11 ml of fresh peripheral blood using Ficoll-Paque density gradient centrifugation. Total RNA was extracted using Trizol reagent, and RNA quality was assessed on an Agilent 2100 Bioanalyzer. Including cysteine and phenylalanine, the CDR3 has 14 amino acids. Of the read, only the CDR3 DNA is kept; its 42 bases are in frame from base 1. The junction shows trimming of 2 bases on V and 6 bases on J, and the gene matches do not reach 7 bases of it. As encoded in the germline V gene, CDR1 is SGHRS while CDR2 is YFSETQ.

The receptor was derived from a man between 18 and 35 years old with Graves' hyperthyroidism. The chain is assembled from TRBV5-1 and TRBJ1-1, with TRBD1 matching 7 junction bases. The sample taken for sequencing was blood. The DNA sequence is given as TGCGCCAGCAGCTTTGAGGGGGCGATATCTGAAGCTTTCTTT. It translates as CASSFEGAISEAFF. This CDR3, with the reference TRBV5-1 and TRBJ1-1 proteins standing in past its ends, gives the full variable domain KAGVTQTPRYLIKTRGQQVTLSCSPISGHRSVSWYQQTPGQGLQFLFEYFSETQRNKGNFPGRFSGRQFSNSRSEMNVSTLELGDSALYLCASSFEGAISEAFFGQGTRLTVV.